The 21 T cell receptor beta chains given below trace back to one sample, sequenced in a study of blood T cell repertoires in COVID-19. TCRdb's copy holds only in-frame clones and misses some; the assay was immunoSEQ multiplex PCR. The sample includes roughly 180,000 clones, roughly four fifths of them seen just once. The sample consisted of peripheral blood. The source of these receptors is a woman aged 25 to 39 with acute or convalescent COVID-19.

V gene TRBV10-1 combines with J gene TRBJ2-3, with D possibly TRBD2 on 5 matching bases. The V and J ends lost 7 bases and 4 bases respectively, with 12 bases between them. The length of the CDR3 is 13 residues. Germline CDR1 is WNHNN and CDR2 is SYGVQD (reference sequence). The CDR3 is CASNRDGADTQYF. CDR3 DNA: TGCGCCAGCAATCGGGATGGAGCAGATACGCAGTATTTT.

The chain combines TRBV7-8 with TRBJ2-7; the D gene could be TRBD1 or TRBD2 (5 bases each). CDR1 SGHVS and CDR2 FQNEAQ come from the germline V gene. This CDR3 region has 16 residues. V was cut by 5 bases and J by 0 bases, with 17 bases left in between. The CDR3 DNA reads TGTGCCAGCAGCCGGGGCGTGGCTACCAACTCCTACGAGCAGTACTTC. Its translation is CASSRGVATNSYEQYF.

The CDR3 DNA reads TGTGCCAGCAGCAGGCTAGTAAGCAATGAGCAGTTCTTC. Its protein is CASSRLVSNEQFF. J is TRBJ2-1 and V is TRBV5-6; D uncertain. V dropped 4 bases and J dropped 6 bases, with 11 bases sitting between them. This CDR3 has 13 residues. Germline-derived CDR1 and CDR2 are SGHDT and YYEEEE.

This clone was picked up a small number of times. The CDR3: CASSSGRGSPLHF. CDR3 nucleotide sequence: TGTGCCAGCAGCTCCGGTAGGGGGTCGCCCCTCCACTTT. The genes are TRBV7-2 and TRBJ1-6; TRBD1 is a possible D gene (6 bases). The CDR3 is made up of 13 amino acids. Germline V gene lookup returns CDR1 SGHTA and CDR2 FQGNSA. V was pared by 4 bases and J by 13 bases, with 14 bases between.

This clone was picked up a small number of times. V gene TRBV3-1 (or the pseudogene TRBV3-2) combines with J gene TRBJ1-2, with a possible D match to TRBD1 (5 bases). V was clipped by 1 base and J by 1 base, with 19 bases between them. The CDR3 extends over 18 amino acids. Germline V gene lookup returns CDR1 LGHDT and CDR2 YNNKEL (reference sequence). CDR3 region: CASSQGVGGCPFNYGYTF. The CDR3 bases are TGTGCCAGCAGCCAAGGGGTTGGGGGGTGCCCTTTTAACTATGGCTACACCTTC.

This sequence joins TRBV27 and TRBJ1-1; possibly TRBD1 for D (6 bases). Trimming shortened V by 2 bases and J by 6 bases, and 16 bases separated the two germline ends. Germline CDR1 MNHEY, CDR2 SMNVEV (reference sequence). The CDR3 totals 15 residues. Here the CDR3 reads CASSLGTGTAPEAFF. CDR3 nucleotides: TGTGCCAGCAGTTTAGGTACAGGGACGGCCCCTGAAGCTTTCTTT.

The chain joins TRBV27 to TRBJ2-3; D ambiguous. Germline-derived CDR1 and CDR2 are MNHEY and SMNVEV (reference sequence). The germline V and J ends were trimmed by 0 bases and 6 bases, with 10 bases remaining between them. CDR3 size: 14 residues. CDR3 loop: CASSLSRIVDTQYF. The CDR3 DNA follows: TGTGCCAGCAGTTTATCGAGAATTGTTGATACGCAGTATTTT.

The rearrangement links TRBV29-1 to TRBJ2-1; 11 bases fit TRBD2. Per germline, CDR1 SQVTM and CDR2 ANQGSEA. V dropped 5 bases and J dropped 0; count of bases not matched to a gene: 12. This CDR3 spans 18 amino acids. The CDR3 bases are TGCAGCGTTTTTAGCGGGAGGGCCATGATGGGCTCCTACAATGAGCAGTTCTTC. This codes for CSVFSGRAMMGSYNEQFF.

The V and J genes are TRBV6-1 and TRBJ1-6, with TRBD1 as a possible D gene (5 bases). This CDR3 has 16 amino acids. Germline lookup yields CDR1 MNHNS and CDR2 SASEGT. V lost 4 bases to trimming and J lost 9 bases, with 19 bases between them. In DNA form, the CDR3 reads TGTGCCAGCAGTGCCCAGGGCGCCCCTTTGGTTTCACCCCTCCACTTT. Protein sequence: CASSAQGAPLVSPLHF.

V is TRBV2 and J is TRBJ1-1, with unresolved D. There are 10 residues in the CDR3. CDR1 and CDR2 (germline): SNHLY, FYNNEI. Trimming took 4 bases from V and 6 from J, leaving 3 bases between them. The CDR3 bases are TGTGCCAGCAGTGTCTCTGAAGCTTTCTTT. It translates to CASSVSEAFF.

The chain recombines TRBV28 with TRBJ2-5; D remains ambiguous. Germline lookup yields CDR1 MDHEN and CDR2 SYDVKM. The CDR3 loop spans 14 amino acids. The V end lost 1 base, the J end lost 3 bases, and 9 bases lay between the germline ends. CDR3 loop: CASSLYRRKETQYF. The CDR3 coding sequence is TGTGCCAGCAGTTTATACAGACGTAAAGAGACCCAGTACTTC.

This chain's CDR3 is CASRGSGGTIYF. In DNA form, the CDR3 reads TGTGCCAGCAGGGGATCGGGGGGCACCATATATTTT. The chain has TRBV2 and TRBJ1-3; D possibly corresponds to TRBD1 (5 bases). Trimming removed 6 bases from V and 9 bases from J, with 12 bases in between. The CDR3 covers 12 residues. The germline V gene has CDR1 SNHLY and CDR2 FYNNEI.

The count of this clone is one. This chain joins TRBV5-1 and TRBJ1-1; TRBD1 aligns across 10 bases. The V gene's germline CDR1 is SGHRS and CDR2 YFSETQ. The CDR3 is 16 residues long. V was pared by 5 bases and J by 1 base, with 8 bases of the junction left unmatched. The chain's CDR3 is CASSLDRGLGNTEAFF. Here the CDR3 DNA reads TGCGCCAGCAGTCTAGACAGGGGGCTCGGGAACACTGAAGCTTTCTTT.

The CDR3 region has the DNA TGTGCCAGCAGCTCCGTGGGCCTATATTCACCCCTCCACTTT. Its protein product is CASSSVGLYSPLHF. V usage is TRBV7-6 and J usage is TRBJ1-6; D gene ambiguous. The V end lost 4 bases, the J end lost 8 bases, and 12 bases lay between the germline ends. Per germline, CDR1 SGHVS and CDR2 FNYEAQ. The CDR3 is 14 residues long.

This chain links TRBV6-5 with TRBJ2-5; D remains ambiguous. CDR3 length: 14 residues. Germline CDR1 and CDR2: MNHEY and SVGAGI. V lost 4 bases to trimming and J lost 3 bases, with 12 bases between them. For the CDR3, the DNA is TGTGCCAGCAGTTCCTCCAAGATAGAAGAGACCCAGTACTTC. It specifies CASSSSKIEETQYF.

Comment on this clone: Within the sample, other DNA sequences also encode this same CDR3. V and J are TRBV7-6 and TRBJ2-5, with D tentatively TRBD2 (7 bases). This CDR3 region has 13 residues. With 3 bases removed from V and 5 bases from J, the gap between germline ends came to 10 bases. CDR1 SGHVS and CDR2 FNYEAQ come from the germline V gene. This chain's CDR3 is CASSFRGGETQYF. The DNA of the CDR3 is TGTGCCAGCAGCTTTAGGGGGGGGGAGACCCAGTACTTC.

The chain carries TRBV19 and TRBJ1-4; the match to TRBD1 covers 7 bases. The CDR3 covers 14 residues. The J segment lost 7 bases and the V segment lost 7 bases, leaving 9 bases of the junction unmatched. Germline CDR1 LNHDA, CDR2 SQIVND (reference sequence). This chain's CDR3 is CASNRGQTGEKLFF. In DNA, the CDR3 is TGTGCCAGTAATAGGGGACAGACGGGTGAAAAACTGTTTTTT.

The chain's CDR3 is CASSLSRAAYEQYF. The CDR3 DNA follows: TGTGCCAGCAGTTTAAGCAGGGCGGCTTACGAGCAGTACTTC. This rearrangement joins TRBV27 to TRBJ2-7; D is possibly TRBD1 (5 bases). The CDR3 extends over 14 amino acids. The germline CDR1 and CDR2 sequences are MNHEY and SMNVEV (reference sequence). With 2 bases removed from V and 4 bases from J, the gap between germline ends came to 12 bases.

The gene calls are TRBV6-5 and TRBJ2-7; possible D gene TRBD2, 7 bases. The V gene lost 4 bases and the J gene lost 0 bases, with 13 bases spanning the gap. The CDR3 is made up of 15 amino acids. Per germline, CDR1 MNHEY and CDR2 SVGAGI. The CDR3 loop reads CASSWSGTSSYEQYF. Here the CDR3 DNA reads TGTGCCAGCAGTTGGAGCGGGACAAGCTCCTACGAGCAGTACTTC.

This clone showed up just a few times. The CDR3 DNA follows: TGTGCCAGCAGCGTAGGACAGGGGAACTCTATTGGCGGCTACACCTTC. It yields the protein CASSVGQGNSIGGYTF. V gene TRBV9 combines with J gene TRBJ1-2, with 8 bases lining up with TRBD1. The CDR3 is made up of 16 amino acids. Germline lookup yields CDR1 SGDLS and CDR2 YYNGEE. V lost 0 bases, J lost 8 bases, and 12 bases stayed unmatched.

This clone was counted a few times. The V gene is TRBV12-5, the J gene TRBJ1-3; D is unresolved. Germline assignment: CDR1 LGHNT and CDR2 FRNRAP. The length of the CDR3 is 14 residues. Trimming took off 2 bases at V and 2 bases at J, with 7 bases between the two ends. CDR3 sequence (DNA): TGTGCTAGTGGTTTGTACCAGGCTGGAAACACCATATATTTT. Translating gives CASGLYQAGNTIYF. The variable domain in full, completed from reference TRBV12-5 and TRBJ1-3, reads DARVTQTPRHKVTEMGQEVTMRCQPILGHNTVFWYRQTMMQGLELLAYFRNRAPLDDSGMPKDRFSAEMPDATLATLKIQPSEPRDSAVYFCASGLYQAGNTIYFGEGSWLTVV.